This TCR beta chain derives from a study of T cells after yellow fever vaccination. A universal primer site and UMIs were added as TCR cDNA was made by 5'RACE template switching. TCRdb used MiXCR to reprocess the 5' RACE reads, holding one entry per CDR3 protein. Seen here are 120,000 or so distinct CDR3 sequences, around 15% observed once, and the top ten hold roughly 47%. About this clonotype itself: What it binds is unknown.

Study-wide results and caveats: There was a possibility that FACS-sorted repertoires contained abundant clonotypes contaminating from the bulk population. A minor fraction of clonotypes spanned both CD4 and CD8 compartments.

The CDR3 runs 20 residues. Germline CDR1 and CDR2: MNHNY and SVGAGI (reference sequence). The V end was cut by 2 bases, the J end by 0 bases, with 22 bases between. Sequencing was performed on CD8+ T cells sorted from PBMCs, taken 5 days after the yellow fever booster vaccination. The TCR originated in a young man who received the YFV17D yellow fever vaccine. The J gene is TRBJ1-4, the V gene TRBV6-6, with D tentatively TRBD1 (6 bases). The CDR3 is CASSYAGVWTEGATNEKLFF. As DNA, the CDR3 is TGTGCCAGCAGTTACGCGGGGGTCTGGACAGAGGGTGCAACTAATGAAAAACTGTTTTTT.